Detailed here is one TCR beta chain. The CDR3 is made up of 14 amino acids. The germline V and J ends were trimmed by 2 bases and 1 base, with 8 bases remaining between them. The germline gives CDR1 SGHTA, CDR2 FQGNSA. The data were obtained in a study of blood T cell repertoires in COVID-19. During active infection, Seattle patients enrolled and were then monitored through disease. Sequencing used immunoSEQ multiplex PCR; TCRdb keeps in-frame clones, though not all of them. The sample contains hundreds of thousands of clones, roughly 88% of which appear only once. This rearrangement joins TRBV7-2 to TRBJ1-1, with D possibly being TRBD1 (5 bases). This TCR came from a woman aged 25 to 39 with COVID-19, enrolled during active disease. Material: peripheral blood. CDR3 bases: TGTGCCAGCAGCTTATTGGGGCCGAACACTGAAGCTTTCTTT. It yields the protein CASSLLGPNTEAFF.